This TCR beta chain stems from a study of blood T cell repertoires in COVID-19. Study as a whole: Samples taken during acute and convalescent COVID-19 were collected in the United States, Italy and Spain. T cells, B-cell-depleted T cells, or PBMCs provided the cDNA or gDNA that served as material.

V was clipped by 5 bases and J by 4 bases, with 9 bases between them. The CDR3 is 13 amino acids. Germline-derived CDR1 and CDR2 are MNHEY and SVGAGI. This clone has a count of ten or more. Authors' methods: Amplified reference gene primers provided the basis for estimating nucleated cell counts. Method: immunoSEQ multiplex PCR; TCRdb's copy keeps in-frame clones and lacks some. Clonal size and the V and J genes are those of that table, whereas D and trimming came from the DNA. The sample records about 59,000 clones, 80% being singletons. Sequencing was performed on peripheral blood. The chain uses TRBV6-5 and TRBJ1-3; TRBD1 might be the D (5 bases). The clonotype originates from a man in his fifties or sixties with acute or convalescent COVID-19. The CDR3 protein is CASSTRTGNTIYF. The CDR3 coding sequence is TGTGCCAGCAGTACCCGGACAGGAAACACCATATATTTT.